This record covers a single TCR beta chain. Its antigen is unknown. This CDR3 comprises 13 residues. The germline CDR1 and CDR2 sequences are SGHTA and FQGNSA. V was clipped by 2 bases and J by 2 bases, with 6 bases between them. This record comes from a study of CD8 T cells in ankylosing spondylitis. Study-level findings and limits: Prior work had noted some motif variants in reactive arthritis blood and synovial fluid. Reportedly, significant enrichment of disease-linked clones occurred in matched ankylosing spondylitis synovial fluid. One TCR beta motif, made up of several highly homologous variants, appeared characteristic of ankylosing spondylitis blood.

Libraries of TCR beta came from quantitative 5'-RACE with molecular barcodes. TCRdb ran MiXCR on the 5' RACE reads and lists one entry per CDR3 protein. The sample carries about 480,000 distinct CDR3 sequences, 17% recorded once. This chain joins TRBV7-2 and TRBJ1-2; no reliable D call. The receptor comes from a male donor with ankylosing spondylitis. Sequenced sample: blood, either unsorted or a sorted T cell fraction (not recorded which). CDR3 sequence (DNA): TGTGCCAGCAGCTTACCAGGAAACTATGGCTACACCTTC. It is translated as CASSLPGNYGYTF.